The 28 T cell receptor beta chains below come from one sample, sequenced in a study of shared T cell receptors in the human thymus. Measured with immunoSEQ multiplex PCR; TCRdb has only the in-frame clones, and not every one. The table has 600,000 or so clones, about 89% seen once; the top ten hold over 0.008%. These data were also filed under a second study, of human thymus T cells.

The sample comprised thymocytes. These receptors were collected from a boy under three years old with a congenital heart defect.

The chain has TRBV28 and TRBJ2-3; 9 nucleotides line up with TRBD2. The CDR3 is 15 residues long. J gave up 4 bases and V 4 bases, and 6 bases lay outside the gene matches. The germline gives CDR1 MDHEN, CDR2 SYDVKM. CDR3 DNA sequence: TGTGCCAGCAGTTCCGTAGCGGGAGTGGCAGATACGCAGTATTTT. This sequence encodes CASSSVAGVADTQYF.

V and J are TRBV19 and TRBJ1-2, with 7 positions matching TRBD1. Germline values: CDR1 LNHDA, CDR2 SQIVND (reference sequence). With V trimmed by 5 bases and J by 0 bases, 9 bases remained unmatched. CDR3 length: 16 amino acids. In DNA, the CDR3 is TGTGCCAGTAGTGATCTGACCGGGACAGCTAACTATGGCTACACCTTC. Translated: CASSDLTGTANYGYTF.

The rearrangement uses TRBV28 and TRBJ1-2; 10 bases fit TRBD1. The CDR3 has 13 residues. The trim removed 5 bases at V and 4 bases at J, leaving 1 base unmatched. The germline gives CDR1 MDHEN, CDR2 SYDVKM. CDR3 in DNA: TGTGCCAGCAGTCGGACAGGGGGCTATGGCTACACCTTC. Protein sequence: CASSRTGGYGYTF.

CDR3 DNA: TGTGCCAGCAGCCAAGACGCCCCGGCAGATACGCAGTATTTT. It encodes CASSQDAPADTQYF. This chain joins TRBV14 and TRBJ2-3; no clear D. The V end was cut by 0 bases, the J end by 4 bases, with 8 bases between. Germline values: CDR1 SGHDN, CDR2 FVKESK. The CDR3 is 14 residues long.

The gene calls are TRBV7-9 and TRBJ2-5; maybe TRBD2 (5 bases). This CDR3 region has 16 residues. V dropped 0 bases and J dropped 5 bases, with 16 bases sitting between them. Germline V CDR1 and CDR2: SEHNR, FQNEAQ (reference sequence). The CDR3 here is CASSLARRLVEETQYF. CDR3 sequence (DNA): TGTGCCAGCAGCTTAGCTAGGAGGTTGGTCGAGGAGACCCAGTACTTC. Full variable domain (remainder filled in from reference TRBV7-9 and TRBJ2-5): DTGVSQNPRHKITKRGQNVTFRCDPISEHNRLYWYRQTLGQGPEFLTYFQNEAQLEKSRLLSDRFSAERPKGSFSTLEIQRTEQGDSAMYLCASSLARRLVEETQYFGPGTRLLVL.

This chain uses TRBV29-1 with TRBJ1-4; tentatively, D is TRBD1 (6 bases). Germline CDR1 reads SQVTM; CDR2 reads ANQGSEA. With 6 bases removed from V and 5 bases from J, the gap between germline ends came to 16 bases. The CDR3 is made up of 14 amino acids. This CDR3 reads CSVATGTANEKLFF. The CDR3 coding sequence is TGCAGCGTAGCAACAGGGACGGCAAATGAAAAACTGTTTTTT.

The CDR3 sequence is CASSFTEEEETQYF. DNA for the CDR3: TGTGCCAGCAGCTTTACGGAGGAGGAGGAGACCCAGTACTTC. V is TRBV11-1 and J is TRBJ2-5; D may be TRBD2 (5 bases). CDR1 and CDR2 from the germline V gene are SGHAT and FQDESV (reference sequence). This CDR3 spans 14 amino acids. V lost 3 bases and J lost 5, with 13 bases in between.

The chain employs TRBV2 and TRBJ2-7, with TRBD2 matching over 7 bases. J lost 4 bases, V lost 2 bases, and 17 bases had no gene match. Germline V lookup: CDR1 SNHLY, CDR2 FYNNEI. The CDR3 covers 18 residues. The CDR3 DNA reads TGTGCCAGCAGTGAACGTGCGCTAGCGGAGCCGAGGAGGTACGAGCAGTACTTC. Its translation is CASSERALAEPRRYEQYF.

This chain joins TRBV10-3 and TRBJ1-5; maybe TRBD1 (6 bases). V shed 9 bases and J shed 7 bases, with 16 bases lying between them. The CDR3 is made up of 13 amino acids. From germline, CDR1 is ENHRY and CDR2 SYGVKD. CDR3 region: CAMALGGDQPQHF. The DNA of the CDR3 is TGTGCCATGGCCTTAGGGGGTGACCAGCCCCAGCATTTT.

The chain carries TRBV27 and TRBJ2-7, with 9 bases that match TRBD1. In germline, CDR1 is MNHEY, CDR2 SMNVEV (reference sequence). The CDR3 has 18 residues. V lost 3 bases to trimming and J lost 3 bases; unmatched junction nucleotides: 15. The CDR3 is CASSLGPGDREGGYEQYF. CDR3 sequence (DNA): TGTGCCAGCAGTTTGGGGCCCGGGGACAGGGAGGGGGGCTACGAGCAGTACTTC.

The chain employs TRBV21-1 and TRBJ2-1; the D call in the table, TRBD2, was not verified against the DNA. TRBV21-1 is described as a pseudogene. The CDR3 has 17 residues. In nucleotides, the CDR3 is TGTGCCAGCAGCAAAGACGGGAGGGGTAGCTCCTACAATGAGCAGTTCTTC. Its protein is CASSKDGRGSSYNEQFF.

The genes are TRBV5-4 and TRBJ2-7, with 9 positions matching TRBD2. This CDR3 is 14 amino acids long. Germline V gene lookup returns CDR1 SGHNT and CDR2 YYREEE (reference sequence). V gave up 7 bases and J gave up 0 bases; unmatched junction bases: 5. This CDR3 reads CASSASGNSYEQYF. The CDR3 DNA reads TGTGCCAGCTCTGCTAGCGGGAACTCCTACGAGCAGTACTTC.

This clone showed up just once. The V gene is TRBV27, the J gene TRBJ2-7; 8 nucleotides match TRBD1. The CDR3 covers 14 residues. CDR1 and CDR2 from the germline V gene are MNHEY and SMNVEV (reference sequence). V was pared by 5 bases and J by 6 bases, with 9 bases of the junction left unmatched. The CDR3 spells CASSPLTGAVEQYF. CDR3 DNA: TGTGCCAGCAGTCCCCTGACAGGGGCGGTCGAGCAGTACTTC.

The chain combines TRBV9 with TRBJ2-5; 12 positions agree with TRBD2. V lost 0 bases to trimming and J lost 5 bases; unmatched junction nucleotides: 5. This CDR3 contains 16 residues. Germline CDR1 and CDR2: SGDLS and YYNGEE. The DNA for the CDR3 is TGTGCCAGCAGCGTAGAGCTAGCGGGGGGGCTGGAGACCCAGTACTTC. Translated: CASSVELAGGLETQYF.

CDR3 nucleotides: TGTGCCAGCAATAAGGTCGGGGGAGGTGGCTACACCTTC. Translated, it gives CASNKVGGGGYTF. This sequence joins TRBV28 and TRBJ1-2, with D tentatively TRBD1 (5 bases). Germline CDR1 MDHEN, CDR2 SYDVKM. V lost 7 bases to trimming and J lost 7 bases, with 16 bases between them. This CDR3 contains 13 residues.

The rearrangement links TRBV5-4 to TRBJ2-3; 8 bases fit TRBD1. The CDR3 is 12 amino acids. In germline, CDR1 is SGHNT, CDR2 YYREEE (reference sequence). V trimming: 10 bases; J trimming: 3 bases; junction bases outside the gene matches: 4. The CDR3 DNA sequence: TGTGCCGGGGGACAGGATACAGATACGCAGTATTTT. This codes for CAGGQDTDTQYF.

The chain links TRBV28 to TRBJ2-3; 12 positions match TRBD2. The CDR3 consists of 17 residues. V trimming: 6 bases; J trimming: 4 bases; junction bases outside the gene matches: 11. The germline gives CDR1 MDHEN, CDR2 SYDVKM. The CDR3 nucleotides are TGTGCCAGCAGACAACTTCGACTAGCGGGAGTCCCAGATACGCAGTATTTT. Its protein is CASRQLRLAGVPDTQYF.

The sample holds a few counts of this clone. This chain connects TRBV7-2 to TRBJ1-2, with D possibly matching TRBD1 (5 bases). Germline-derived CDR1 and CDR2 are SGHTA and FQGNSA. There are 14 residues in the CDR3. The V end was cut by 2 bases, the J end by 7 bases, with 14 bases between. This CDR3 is CASSLLASRAGYTF. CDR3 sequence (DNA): TGTGCCAGCAGCTTATTGGCGAGCAGGGCTGGCTACACCTTC. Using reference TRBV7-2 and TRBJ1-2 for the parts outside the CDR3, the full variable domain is GAGVSQSPSNKVTEKGKDVELRCDPISGHTALYWYRQSLGQGLEFLIYFQGNSAPDKSGLPSDRFSAERTGGSVSTLTIQRTQQEDSAVYLCASSLLASRAGYTFGSGTRLTVV.

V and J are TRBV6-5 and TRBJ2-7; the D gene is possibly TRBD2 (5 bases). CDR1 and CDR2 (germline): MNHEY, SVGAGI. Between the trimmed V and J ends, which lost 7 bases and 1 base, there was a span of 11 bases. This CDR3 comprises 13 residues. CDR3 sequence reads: CASKMVASYEQYF. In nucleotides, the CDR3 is TGTGCCAGCAAGATGGTAGCGTCCTACGAGCAGTACTTC.

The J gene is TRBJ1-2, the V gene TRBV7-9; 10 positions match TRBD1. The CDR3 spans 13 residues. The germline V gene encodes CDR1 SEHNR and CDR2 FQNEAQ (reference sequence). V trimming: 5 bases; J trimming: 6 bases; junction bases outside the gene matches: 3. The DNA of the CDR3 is TGTGCCAGCAGCCTCGACAGGGGGCATGGCTACACCTTC. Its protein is CASSLDRGHGYTF.

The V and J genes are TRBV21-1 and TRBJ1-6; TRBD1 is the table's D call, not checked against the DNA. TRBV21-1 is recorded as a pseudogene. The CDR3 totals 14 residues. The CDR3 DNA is TGTGCCAGCAGATCCGGGACAGGGCGATCACCCCTCCACTTT. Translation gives CASRSGTGRSPLHF.

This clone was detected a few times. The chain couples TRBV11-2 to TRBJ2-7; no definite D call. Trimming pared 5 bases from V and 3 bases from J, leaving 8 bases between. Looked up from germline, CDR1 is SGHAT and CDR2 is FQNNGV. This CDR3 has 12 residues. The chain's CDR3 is CASSLTNYEQYF. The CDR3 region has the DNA TGTGCCAGCAGCCTAACGAACTACGAGCAGTACTTC.

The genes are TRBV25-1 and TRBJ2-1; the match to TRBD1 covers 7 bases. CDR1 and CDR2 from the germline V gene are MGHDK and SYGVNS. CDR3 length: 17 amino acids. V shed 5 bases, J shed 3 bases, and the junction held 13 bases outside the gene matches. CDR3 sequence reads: CASSCRRDSQIYNEQFF. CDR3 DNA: TGTGCCAGCAGTTGCCGCCGGGACAGCCAGATCTACAATGAGCAGTTCTTC.

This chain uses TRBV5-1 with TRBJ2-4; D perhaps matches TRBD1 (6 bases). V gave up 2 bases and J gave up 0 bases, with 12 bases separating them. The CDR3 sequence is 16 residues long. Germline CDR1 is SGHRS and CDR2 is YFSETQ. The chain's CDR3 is CASSLQGRGAKNIQYF. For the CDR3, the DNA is TGCGCCAGCAGCTTACAGGGTCGGGGAGCCAAAAACATTCAGTACTTC.

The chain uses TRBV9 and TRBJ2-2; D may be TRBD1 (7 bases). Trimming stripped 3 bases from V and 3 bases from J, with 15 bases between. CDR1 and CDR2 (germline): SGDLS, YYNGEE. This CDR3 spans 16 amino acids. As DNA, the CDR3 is TGTGCCAGCAGCGGTACGGGGGACAGACACACCGGGGAGCTGTTTTTT. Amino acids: CASSGTGDRHTGELFF. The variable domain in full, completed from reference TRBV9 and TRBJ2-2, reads DSGVTQTPKHLITATGQRVTLRCSPRSGDLSVYWYQQSLDQGLQFLIQYYNGEERAKGNILERFSAQQFPDLHSELNLSSLELGDSALYFCASSGTGDRHTGELFFGEGSRLTVL.

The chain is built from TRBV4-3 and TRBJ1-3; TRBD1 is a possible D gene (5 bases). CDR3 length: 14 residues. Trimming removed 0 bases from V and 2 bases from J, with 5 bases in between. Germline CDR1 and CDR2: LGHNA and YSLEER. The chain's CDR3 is CASSQEGAGNTIYF. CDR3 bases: TGCGCCAGCAGCCAAGAAGGGGCTGGAAACACCATATATTTT.

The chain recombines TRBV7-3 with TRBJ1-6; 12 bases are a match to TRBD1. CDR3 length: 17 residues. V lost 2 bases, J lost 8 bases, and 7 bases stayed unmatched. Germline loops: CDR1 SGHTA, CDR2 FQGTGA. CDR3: CASSLYGGDRGHSPLHF. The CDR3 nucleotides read TGTGCCAGCAGCTTATACGGCGGGGACAGGGGGCATTCACCCCTCCACTTT.

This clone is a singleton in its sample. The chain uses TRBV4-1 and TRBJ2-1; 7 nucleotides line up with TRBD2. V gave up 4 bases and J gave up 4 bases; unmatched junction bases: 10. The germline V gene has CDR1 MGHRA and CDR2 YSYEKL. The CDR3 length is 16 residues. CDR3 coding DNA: TGCGCCAGCAGCCGCCCGTCCCTAGCGGTGTACAATGAGCAGTTCTTC. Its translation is CASSRPSLAVYNEQFF.